The present entry profiles one T cell receptor (beta chain) with its context. The data derive from a study of blood T cell repertoires in COVID-19. Study-level background: Samples taken during acute and convalescent COVID-19 were collected in the United States, Italy and Spain. Nucleic acid was either cDNA or gDNA, and it came from T cells, B-cell-depleted T cells, or PBMCs.

In the authors' workflow: Amplified reference gene primers provided the basis for estimating nucleated cell counts. Produced via immunoSEQ multiplex PCR; TCRdb's table is partial and in-frame only. V and J calls and clone size are copied from that table; D and trimming were computed from the DNA. The profile shows 65,000 to 90,000 clones, 70% to 85% of them singletons. Germline V gene lookup returns CDR1 SGHDN and CDR2 FVKESK. Trimming cost V 4 bases and J 2 bases; bases outside gene matches: 10. CDR3 length: 16 amino acids. The V gene is TRBV14, the J gene TRBJ2-5, with 7 bases aligning to TRBD1. This TCR was sampled from a woman aged 55-75 years with acute or convalescent COVID-19. Sequences were obtained from peripheral blood. The CDR3 reads CASSREQGLTQETQYF. The CDR3 nucleotides are TGTGCCAGCAGCCGGGAACAGGGGCTAACACAAGAGACCCAGTACTTC.